The sequence of this T cell receptor (beta chain) was determined in a study of cytomegalovirus exposure and HLA in healthy donors. For the study at large: From around 180 million T cells, an earlier analysis saw approximately 110 million unique TCR beta sequences. Ancestry clustering placed roughly four fifths of over 300 genotyped donors in the Caucasian-associated cluster. Overall study results and limits: A later analysis, which compared TCR beta chains of equal frequency, found the HLA-associated ones more clonally expanded. According to reports, the classifier identified cytomegalovirus status with high specificity and sensitivity.

Notes on this clone: Its target is unknown.

Researchers ran the PCR with 60 Vbeta and 13 Jbeta primers. Libraries were prepared by immunoSEQ multiplex PCR; TCRdb keeps only in-frame clonotypes and omits some of them. Here the sample spans approximately 150,000 clones, around 70% being singletons. The CDR3 totals 17 residues. Trimming took 4 bases from V and 5 from J; bases not matched to a gene: 11. The germline V gene encodes CDR1 SGHNT and CDR2 YYREEE (reference sequence). This sequence joins TRBV5-4 and TRBJ1-4; 10 nucleotides align to TRBD1. The receptor's source is a man between 40 and 49 years old in good health and CMV-seronegative. Sequences were obtained from PBMCs. The CDR3 loop is CASSHRGGQGQNEKLFF. In nucleotides, the CDR3 is TGTGCCAGCAGCCACCGTGGGGGACAGGGGCAAAATGAAAAACTGTTTTTT.